This entry lists 15 T cell receptor beta chains sequenced from one sample in a study of radiotherapy plus CTLA-4 blockade in lung cancer. Clones were read by immunoSEQ multiplex PCR, and TCRdb kept only the in-frame ones, dropping some. The table includes about 77,000 clones, under 75% detected once. The sample was peripheral blood, taken from a patient treated with radiotherapy plus ipilimumab. These receptors were obtained from a human donor with non-small cell lung cancer whose response to radiotherapy plus ipilimumab could not be evaluated.

The rearrangement joins TRBV5-1 to TRBJ2-2; TRBD2 might be the D (5 bases). V gave up 4 bases and J gave up 0 bases, with 13 bases separating them. The germline gives CDR1 SGHRS, CDR2 YFSETQ. This CDR3 contains 16 residues. As DNA, the CDR3 is TGCGCCAGCAGCCTTCTAGCCGGGTCGAACACCGGGGAGCTGTTTTTT. Translation: CASSLLAGSNTGELFF.

V gene TRBV6-5 combines with J gene TRBJ1-1; a possible D gene is TRBD1 (6 bases). The CDR3 covers 16 residues. CDR1 is MNHEY, CDR2 SVGAGI, per germline. Deletions cut 2 bases from V and 4 bases from J, with 17 bases between. The CDR3 reads CASSYGAGAGGTEAFF. The CDR3 coding sequence is TGTGCCAGCAGTTACGGGGCAGGGGCTGGGGGCACTGAAGCTTTCTTT.

Only a few counts were recorded for this clone. The chain combines TRBV7-8 with TRBJ2-6; D gene uncertain. Trimming removed 4 bases at V and 4 bases at J, with 5 bases between. CDR3 length equals 13 residues. CDR1 and CDR2 (germline): SGHVS, FQNEAQ. CDR3 amino acids: CASSSVGANVLTF. The CDR3 coding sequence is TGTGCCAGCAGCTCGGTGGGGGCCAACGTCCTGACTTTC. Supplemented by reference TRBV7-8 and TRBJ2-6, the full variable domain reads GAGVSQSPRYKVAKRGQDVALRCDPISGHVSLFWYQQALGQGPEFLTYFQNEAQLDKSGLPSDRFFAERPEGSVSTLKIQRTQQEDSAVYLCASSSVGANVLTFGAGSRLTVL.

The chain carries TRBV7-3 and TRBJ1-1; tentative D call: TRBD1 (5 bases). The CDR3 is 14 amino acids. The V and J ends lost 3 bases and 1 base respectively, with 9 bases between them. Per the germline V gene, CDR1 is SGHTA and CDR2 is FQGTGA. In nucleotides, the CDR3 is TGTGCCAGCAGCTTTAGTGGACAGAACACTGAAGCTTTCTTT. This encodes CASSFSGQNTEAFF.

This clone was seen only a few times. The rearrangement links TRBV7-6 to TRBJ1-5; D gene ambiguous. The CDR3 loop spans 13 amino acids. The germline V gene has CDR1 SGHVS and CDR2 FNYEAQ. Trimming shortened V by 2 bases and J by 5 bases, and 7 bases separated the two germline ends. CDR3: CASSLQPDQPQHF. CDR3 DNA: TGTGCCAGCAGCTTACAACCGGATCAGCCCCAGCATTTT.

The chain is built from TRBV2 and TRBJ2-1; 10 positions match TRBD2. V was clipped by 4 bases and J by 4 bases; unmatched bases: 4. CDR1 is SNHLY, CDR2 FYNNEI, per germline. CDR3 length: 15 amino acids. The CDR3 DNA reads as TGTGCCAGCAGTGGTCGGACTAGCGGATACAATGAGCAGTTCTTC. This codes for CASSGRTSGYNEQFF.

CDR3 region: CATRTGINEQFF. DNA for the CDR3: TGTGCCACGCGGACAGGGATCAATGAGCAGTTCTTC. The chain joins TRBV10-3 to TRBJ2-1, with TRBD1 matching over 8 bases. Trimming cost V 10 bases and J 6 bases; bases outside gene matches: 5. The CDR3 extends over 12 amino acids. Germline V lookup: CDR1 ENHRY, CDR2 SYGVKD.

This rearrangement joins TRBV7-6 to TRBJ2-3; 7 nucleotides line up with TRBD1. J lost 1 base, V lost 0 bases, and 4 bases had no gene match. CDR1 is SGHVS and CDR2 is FNYEAQ in the germline V gene. The CDR3 is 16 residues long. The CDR3 reads CASSLAYGTGTDTQYF. CDR3 DNA: TGTGCCAGCAGCTTAGCTTATGGGACAGGCACAGATACGCAGTATTTT.

This sequence joins TRBV9 and TRBJ1-1; 7 nucleotides match TRBD1. The CDR3 contains 14 residues. J was trimmed by 5 bases and V by 4 bases; bases with no gene match: 8. The V gene's germline CDR1 is SGDLS and CDR2 YYNGEE. CDR3 amino acids: CASSRQGVGTEAFF. For the CDR3, the DNA is TGTGCCAGCAGCCGACAGGGAGTGGGGACTGAAGCTTTCTTT.

V gene TRBV6-5 combines with J gene TRBJ1-2; weak D call: TRBD1 (5 bases). The CDR3 loop spans 13 amino acids. With 4 bases removed from V and 4 bases from J, the gap between germline ends came to 10 bases. Germline V lookup: CDR1 MNHEY, CDR2 SVGAGI. CDR3 DNA sequence: TGTGCCAGCAGTTCAGGGATTGGCTATGGCTACACCTTC. It specifies CASSSGIGYGYTF.

V usage is TRBV18 and J usage is TRBJ2-7; 8 nucleotides align to TRBD1. Germline trimming cut 3 bases from V and 1 base from J; bases unmatched to any gene: 5. The CDR3 runs to 15 residues. The germline V gene has CDR1 KGHSH and CDR2 LQKENI. The CDR3 nucleotides are TGTGCCAGCTCACCGGACAGGGTTGGATCCTACGAGCAGTACTTC. Its translation: CASSPDRVGSYEQYF. The full variable domain, its missing parts supplied by reference TRBV18 and TRBJ2-7, is NAGVMQNPRHLVRRRGQEARLRCSPMKGHSHVYWYRQLPEEGLKFMVYLQKENIIDESGMPKERFSAEFPKEGPSILRIQQVVRGDSAAYFCASSPDRVGSYEQYFGPGTRLTVT.

This clone was recorded a few times. The chain couples TRBV11-1 to TRBJ1-1; 9 nucleotides match TRBD1. The CDR3 has 14 amino acids. In germline, CDR1 is SGHAT, CDR2 FQDESV (reference sequence). V lost 5 bases and J lost 11; bases outside the gene matches: 12. The CDR3 bases are TGTGCCAGCAGCCGGGACAGGGTTCCCCATCCGGCTTTCTTT. This encodes CASSRDRVPHPAFF.

This clone was seen just once. The chain combines TRBV28 with TRBJ1-1; D possibly corresponds to TRBD1 (5 bases). The ends were cut back, 3 bases at V and 6 bases at J, with 20 bases in the middle. The CDR3 is made up of 16 amino acids. The germline V gene encodes CDR1 MDHEN and CDR2 SYDVKM. The CDR3 nucleotides are TGTGCCAGCAGTTTCATAGGGAGGAGGGGAAGCTCTGAAGCTTTCTTT. It encodes CASSFIGRRGSSEAFF.

The chain is built from TRBV19 and TRBJ2-3, with 8 positions matching TRBD2. The CDR3 covers 18 residues. V shed 5 bases and J 0 bases; nucleotides not matched to a gene: 13. CDR1 LNHDA and CDR2 SQIVND come from the germline V gene (reference sequence). Here the CDR3 reads CASSSTRGGRTSTDTQYF. The DNA of the CDR3 is TGTGCCAGTAGTTCGACCCGGGGGGGAAGGACTAGCACAGATACGCAGTATTTT.

This chain joins TRBV28 and TRBJ2-5, with 7 positions matching TRBD2. The tail of the sequence fits TRBJ2-7 better, so the J call may be wrong. CDR1 is MDHEN and CDR2 is SYDVKM in the germline V gene. CDR3 size: 15 residues. This CDR3 reads CASSLWGRESYEQYF. CDR3 nucleotide sequence: TGTGCCAGCAGTTTATGGGGGCGGGAGTCCTACGAGCAGTACTTC.